This is a list of T cell receptor beta chains from one sample in a study of early T cells in non-severe SARS-CoV-2 infection. TCRdb itself ran the 5' RACE reads through MiXCR, one entry per CDR3 protein. Of 25,000 to 35,000 distinct CDR3 sequences in the sample, around 7% were seen once. The sample consisted of whole blood. The receptors shown here come from an adult who was a healthcare worker with PCR-confirmed SARS-CoV-2 infection or an uninfected control (not recorded which). Both conserved end residues are part of each CDR3. D genes are given only for firm matches. Clone size is not always given. Where it is, it says once, few, many or a class for expanded clones.

v_call,d_call,clone_size,j_call,cdr3_aa,cdr3_nt
TRBV4-2,.,many,TRBJ2-3,CASSQEADTQYF,TGTGCCAGCAGCCAAGAGGCAGATACGCAGTATTTT
TRBV10-3,TRBD1,many,TRBJ2-2,CAIAQGTGGTGELFF,TGTGCCATCGCACAGGGGACAGGGGGCACCGGGGAGCTGTTTTTT
TRBV2,.,few,TRBJ1-5,CASTDLNSDQPQHF,TGTGCCAGCACTGACTTGAACAGCGATCAGCCCCAGCATTTT
TRBV12-3/TRBV12-4,TRBD1,many,TRBJ1-1,CASNSGTGAAGTEAFF,TGTGCCAGCAATTCCGGGACAGGGGCAGCAGGCACTGAAGCTTTCTTT
TRBV7-3,.,many,TRBJ1-2,CATNKGPGTEGYTF,TGTGCCACCAATAAGGGACCCGGAACGGAAGGCTACACCTTC
TRBV19,.,many,TRBJ1-2,CASSIEEGSDYGYTF,TGTGCCAGTAGTATAGAGGAGGGATCTGACTATGGCTACACCTTC
TRBV7-2,.,many,TRBJ2-1,CASIDYNEQFF,TGTGCCAGCATCGATTACAATGAGCAGTTCTTC
TRBV19,TRBD1,many,TRBJ2-3,CASSIGGTGAGYSTDTQYF,TGTGCCAGTAGTATCGGAGGGACAGGGGCCGGTTACTCCACAGATACGCAGTATTTT
TRBV12-3/TRBV12-4,.,many,TRBJ1-2,CASSLDSGEINGYTF,TGTGCCAGCAGTTTAGATTCAGGGGAGATCAATGGCTACACCTTC
TRBV27,TRBD2,many,TRBJ2-7,CASSMTSGIEQYF,TGTGCCAGCAGTATGACTAGCGGGATCGAGCAGTACTTC
TRBV18,.,many,TRBJ2-1,CASSPQGLGNEQFF,TGTGCCAGCTCCCCCCAGGGTCTCGGCAATGAGCAGTTCTTC
TRBV28,.,.,TRBJ2-5,CASSLRETQYF,TGTGCCAGCAGTTTACGAGAGACCCAGTACTTC
TRBV14,.,medium-sized,TRBJ1-1,CASSQTGQPNTEAFF,TGTGCCAGCAGCCAAACTGGACAGCCAAACACTGAAGCTTTCTTT
TRBV28,.,many,TRBJ1-2,CASSITGSYGYTF,TGTGCCAGCAGTATTACAGGGTCCTATGGCTACACCTTC
TRBV20-1,TRBD1,many,TRBJ2-7,CSARPGQETYEQYF,TGCAGTGCTAGACCGGGACAGGAGACCTACGAGCAGTACTTC
TRBV2,TRBD2,many,TRBJ2-2,CASKRIAGMNTGELFF,TGTGCCAGCAAACGGATAGCGGGGATGAACACCGGGGAGCTGTTTTTT